A single sample is the source of the 23 T cell receptor beta chains below, sequenced in a study of T cells in Graves' hyperthyroidism and ophthalmopathy. It was RNA transcripts that yielded the amplified TCR beta CDR3 regions. An initial round of RT-PCR targeting the TCR CDR3 relied on the HTBI primer set. TCRdb reprocessed the multiplex PCR reads via MiXCR and lists one record per CDR3 protein. The sample lists around 700,000 distinct CDR3 sequences; roughly a third were seen once. The sequencing sample was made of blood. All receptors derive from a woman between 35 and 50 years old with Graves' hyperthyroidism.

The genes are TRBV10-3 and TRBJ1-3; 8 nucleotides align to TRBD1. This CDR3 has 12 residues. The V and J ends lost 3 bases and 10 bases, in that order; junction bases with no gene match: 2. CDR1 and CDR2 (germline): ENHRY, SYGVKD. Here the CDR3 reads CAISDRTGTIYF. The DNA for the CDR3 is TGTGCCATCAGTGACAGGACAGGGACCATATATTTT.

The sample holds many counts of this clonotype. Germline is not matched at one junction end, which may reflect a read error. The chain uses TRBV12-3 or TRBV12-4 and TRBJ1-5; D unresolved. There are 14 residues in the CDR3. The CDR3 DNA sequence: TGTGCCAGCACCGCGGGGAGCGCCAATCAGCCCCGGCATTTT. It yields the protein CASTAGSANQPRHF.

This clonotype was counted once. This chain links TRBV7-3 with TRBJ2-3, with D unclear. CDR3 length: 13 residues. V was clipped by 2 bases and J by 3 bases, with 6 bases between them. Germline CDR1 and CDR2: SGHTA and FQGTGA. The CDR3 loop is CASSLEETDTQYF. The CDR3 DNA is TGTGCCAGCAGCTTAGAGGAGACAGATACGCAGTATTTT. Combining the CDR3 with reference TRBV7-3 and TRBJ2-3 gives the whole variable domain GAGVSQTPSNKVTEKGKYVELRCDPISGHTALYWYRQSLGQGPEFLIYFQGTGAADDSGLPNDRFFAVRPEGSVSTLKIQRTERGDSAVYLCASSLEETDTQYFGPGTRLTVL.

This clonotype was seen repeatedly, ten times or more. The J gene is TRBJ1-2, the V gene TRBV6-2 or TRBV6-3; D is unclear. Germline values: CDR1 MNHEY, CDR2 SVGEGT. The V and J ends lost 5 bases and 4 bases respectively, with 8 bases between them. This CDR3 spans 12 amino acids. The CDR3 region is CASSDNFYGYTF. The CDR3 DNA follows: TGTGCCAGCAGTGACAACTTCTATGGCTACACCTTC.

At least ten counts were recorded for this clonotype. This sequence joins TRBV10-3 and TRBJ2-5; TRBD2 agrees at 11 bases. J gave up 1 base and V 7 bases, and 2 bases lay outside the gene matches. The CDR3 loop spans 14 amino acids. Germline CDR1 is ENHRY and CDR2 is SYGVKD. The CDR3: CAIKLAGGQETQYF. In DNA form, the CDR3 reads TGTGCCATCAAGCTAGCGGGAGGCCAAGAGACCCAGTACTTC.

This clonotype was detected many times. V and J are TRBV7-8 and TRBJ2-5; unclear D gene. This CDR3 comprises 15 residues. Germline V gene sequence: CDR1 SGHVS, CDR2 FQNEAQ. Trimming cost V 4 bases and J 1 base, with 13 bases left between them. CDR3 nucleotides: TGTGCCAGCAGCTATAAAACCAGCCCCCAAGAGACCCAGTACTTC. It encodes CASSYKTSPQETQYF.

The J gene is TRBJ2-7, the V gene TRBV29-1; 8 nucleotides line up with TRBD1. Germline assignment: CDR1 SQVTM and CDR2 ANQGSEA. With V trimmed by 0 bases and J by 0 bases, 4 bases remained unmatched. The CDR3 length is 15 residues. The CDR3 nucleotides read TGCAGCGTTGAAGACCCGGGACAGGACTCCTACGAGCAGTACTTC. Translated: CSVEDPGQDSYEQYF.

This chain uses TRBV7-9 with TRBJ2-7, with D unclear. The V end was cut by 6 bases, the J end by 0 bases, with 12 bases between. This CDR3 comprises 14 residues. The germline V gene encodes CDR1 SEHNR and CDR2 FQNEAQ (reference sequence). The CDR3 spells CASSFGYHSYEQYF. CDR3 bases: TGTGCCAGCAGTTTCGGGTATCACTCCTACGAGCAGTACTTC.

This chain links TRBV7-2 with TRBJ2-3; D gene unclear. In germline, CDR1 is SGHTA, CDR2 FQGNSA. Trimming took 5 bases from V and 0 from J, leaving 15 bases between them. The CDR3 has 16 amino acids. This CDR3 reads CASSDGRRGSTDTQYF. The CDR3 DNA is TGTGCCAGCAGCGATGGCCGGCGCGGTAGCACAGATACGCAGTATTTT.

This clonotype was seen just once. Written as DNA, the CDR3 is TGTGCCATCAGTGATACTGTTGGGACTAGCTATGAGCAGTTCTTC. It is translated as CAISDTVGTSYEQFF. V is TRBV10-3 and J is TRBJ2-7; 9 bases line up with TRBD2. Judging by the DNA end, TRBJ2-1 fits better; the J call may be wrong. The CDR3 runs 15 residues. Germline V CDR1 and CDR2: ENHRY, SYGVKD.

V is TRBV19 and J is TRBJ2-5; no clear D gene. Trimming left V 3 bases short and J 5 bases short, with 10 bases between. Germline-derived CDR1 and CDR2 are LNHDA and SQIVND (reference sequence). This CDR3 is built from 13 residues. CDR3 nucleotide sequence: TGTGCCAGTAGTATCTCTGGGGTCGAGACCCAGTACTTC. This encodes CASSISGVETQYF.

CDR3 residues: CASRPDSGFVYEQYF. Written as DNA, the CDR3 is TGTGCCAGCAGACCCGACAGTGGGTTTGTATACGAGCAGTACTTC. The V gene is TRBV12-3 or TRBV12-4, the J gene TRBJ2-7; TRBD1 is a possible D gene (5 bases). Deletions cut 6 bases from V and 4 bases from J, with 19 bases between. The CDR3 spans 15 residues.

This clonotype was seen at least ten times. The chain uses TRBV7-6 and TRBJ2-7; 7 nucleotides match TRBD1. Trimming at V came to 5 bases and at J to 1 base, leaving 14 bases not matched to a gene. Germline V lookup: CDR1 SGHVS, CDR2 FNYEAQ. The CDR3 has 17 residues. The CDR3 here is CASSARGDRSLSYEQYF. In DNA, the CDR3 is TGTGCCAGCAGCGCCCGAGGGGACAGATCTTTATCCTACGAGCAGTACTTC.

The rearrangement joins TRBV9 to TRBJ2-7; TRBD1 or TRBD2 may be the D gene (5 bases each). Trimming left V 5 bases short and J 1 base short, with 16 bases between. The CDR3 loop spans 15 amino acids. CDR1 and CDR2 from the germline V gene are SGDLS and YYNGEE. The CDR3: CASSPWGSRSYEQYF. The DNA of the CDR3 is TGTGCCAGCAGTCCCTGGGGGAGTCGGTCCTACGAGCAGTACTTC.

The chain carries TRBV10-3 and TRBJ1-1, with D unresolved. Germline CDR1 ENHRY, CDR2 SYGVKD. CDR3 length: 11 residues. The V and J ends lost 1 base and 3 bases respectively, with 0 bases between them. CDR3 sequence reads: CAISEYTEAFF. The CDR3 coding sequence is TGTGCCATCAGTGAGTACACTGAAGCTTTCTTT.

This clonotype was counted once. A much larger clonotype is one base distant, so this may be a read error. The J gene is TRBJ1-1, the V gene TRBV9; D remains ambiguous. The CDR3 totals 13 residues. Germline CDR1 and CDR2: SGDLS and YYNGEE. In nucleotides, the CDR3 is TGTGCCAGCACATCACCGGGGAACACTGGAGCTTTCTTT. Its translation is CASTSPGNTGAFF.

This clonotype was detected only a few times. V is TRBV7-2 and J is TRBJ1-4; tentative D call: TRBD1 (6 bases). From germline, CDR1 is SGHTA and CDR2 FQGNSA. The CDR3 spans 16 residues. V dropped 5 bases and J dropped 7 bases, with 20 bases sitting between them. CDR3 DNA sequence: TGTGCCAGCAGCCTACTGGGGCGGGGGGCGGGTGAAAAACTGTTTTTT. Encoded protein: CASSLLGRGAGEKLFF.

This clonotype was counted many times. The chain couples TRBV11-3 to TRBJ1-6; TRBD1 matches 7 bases. The CDR3 totals 14 residues. Trimming removed 0 bases from V and 12 bases from J; junction bases left unmatched: 5. CDR1 is SGHNT, CDR2 YENEEA, per germline. The CDR3 DNA reads as TGTGCCAGCAGCTTAGAACTCAGGGGGGGACCCCTCCACTTT. As protein: CASSLELRGGPLHF. The full variable domain, rest sourced from reference TRBV11-3 and TRBJ1-6, is EAGVVQSPRYKIIEKKQPVAFWCNPISGHNTLYWYLQNLGQGPELLIRYENEEAVDDSQLPKDRFSAERLKGVDSTLKIQPAELGDSAVYLCASSLELRGGPLHFGNGTRLTVT.

Many counts were recorded for this clonotype. The rearrangement joins TRBV5-4 to TRBJ2-7; D uncertain. CDR1 SGHNT and CDR2 YYREEE come from the germline V gene (reference sequence). Trimming removed 0 bases at V and 2 bases at J, with 9 bases between. The CDR3 runs to 14 residues. The CDR3 bases are TGTGCCAGCAGCTTGGAAGGGCTGGCCTACGAGCAGTACTTC. Translating gives CASSLEGLAYEQYF.

This clonotype was observed a handful of times. The CDR3 sequence is CASRGLPGSPLHF. The CDR3 bases are TGTGCCAGCAGAGGACTCCCTGGCTCACCCCTCCACTTT. The J gene is TRBJ1-6, the V gene TRBV6-5; D gene ambiguous. CDR1 MNHEY and CDR2 SVGAGI come from the germline V gene. V shed 6 bases and J shed 10 bases, with 13 bases lying between them. This CDR3 is built from 13 residues.

With respect to this clonotype: A junction end diverges from the germline sequence, so it may reflect a read error. The chain has TRBV5-1 and TRBJ2-2; D is unclear. Germline CDR1 SGHRS, CDR2 YFSETQ. CDR3 length: 11 residues. The CDR3 region has the DNA TGTGCCGGCAGCCGGCGCGGGGAGCTGTTTTTT. Its translation is CAGSRRGELFF.

The rearrangement joins TRBV7-9 to TRBJ2-3; 8 bases are a match to TRBD1. Germline V gives CDR1 SEHNR, CDR2 FQNEAQ (reference sequence). This CDR3 has 15 residues. V dropped 3 bases and J dropped 4; count of bases not matched to a gene: 6. The CDR3 reads CASSLGSGGADTQYF. The DNA of the CDR3 is TGTGCCAGCAGCTTGGGATCAGGGGGCGCAGATACGCAGTATTTT. Drawing the rest from reference TRBV7-9 and TRBJ2-3, the complete variable domain is DTGVSQNPRHKITKRGQNVTFRCDPISEHNRLYWYRQTLGQGPEFLTYFQNEAQLEKSRLLSDRFSAERPKGSFSTLEIQRTEQGDSAMYLCASSLGSGGADTQYFGPGTRLTVL.

The sample holds a few counts of this clonotype. The V gene is TRBV6-5, the J gene TRBJ1-5; D not certain. This CDR3 has 17 amino acids. Germline-derived CDR1 and CDR2 are MNHEY and SVGAGI. Trimming pared 0 bases from V and 0 bases from J, leaving 12 bases between. CDR3 in DNA: TGTGCCAGCAGTTACTCGAACTCCCAGGATAGCAATCAGCCCCAGCATTTT. Its translation is CASSYSNSQDSNQPQHF.